Described below is a single TCR beta chain sequence and its context. Its target is unknown. 13 Jbeta primers and 60 Vbeta primers were used for the PCR. Generated by immunoSEQ multiplex PCR, the TCRdb table keeps only in-frame clones and is missing some. The sample holds over 130,000 clones, approximately 84% seen once. This CDR3 spans 14 amino acids. Between the trimmed V and J ends, which lost 8 bases and 5 bases, there was a span of 18 bases. CDR1 and CDR2 from the germline V gene are MDHEN and SYDVKM. At the time of sampling, donors were nominally healthy, though unrecorded immune exposures were likely. This entry belongs to a study of cytomegalovirus exposure and HLA in healthy donors. Study-level results: Previous analysis showed most TCR beta V segments were productive about 90% or about 30% of the time.

Sequencing input: PBMCs. This chain connects TRBV28 to TRBJ1-1; D ambiguous. This receptor was obtained from a man under 40 in good health and CMV-seropositive. The DNA for the CDR3 is TGTGCCAGCCTCGTCGGAGGGCGCGAGACTGAAGCTTTCTTT. It specifies CASLVGGRETEAFF.